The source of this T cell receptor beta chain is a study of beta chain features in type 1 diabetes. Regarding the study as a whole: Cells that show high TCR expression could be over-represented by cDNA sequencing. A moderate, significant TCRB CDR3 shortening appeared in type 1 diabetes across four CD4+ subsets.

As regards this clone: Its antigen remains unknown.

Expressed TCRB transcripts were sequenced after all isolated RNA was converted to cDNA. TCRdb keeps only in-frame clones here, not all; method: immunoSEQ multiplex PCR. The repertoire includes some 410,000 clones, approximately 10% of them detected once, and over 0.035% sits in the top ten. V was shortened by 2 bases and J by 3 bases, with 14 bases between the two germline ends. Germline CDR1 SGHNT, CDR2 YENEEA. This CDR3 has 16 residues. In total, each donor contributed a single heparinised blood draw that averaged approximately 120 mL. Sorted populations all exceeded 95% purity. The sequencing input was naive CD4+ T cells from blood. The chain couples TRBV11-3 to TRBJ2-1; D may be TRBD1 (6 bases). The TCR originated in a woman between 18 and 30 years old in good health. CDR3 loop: CASSLQQGMGYNEQFF. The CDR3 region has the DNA TGTGCCAGCAGCTTACAACAGGGAATGGGCTACAATGAGCAGTTCTTC. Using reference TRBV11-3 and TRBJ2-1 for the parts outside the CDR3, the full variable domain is EAGVVQSPRYKIIEKKQPVAFWCNPISGHNTLYWYLQNLGQGPELLIRYENEEAVDDSQLPKDRFSAERLKGVDSTLKIQPAELGDSAVYLCASSLQQGMGYNEQFFGPGTRLTVL.